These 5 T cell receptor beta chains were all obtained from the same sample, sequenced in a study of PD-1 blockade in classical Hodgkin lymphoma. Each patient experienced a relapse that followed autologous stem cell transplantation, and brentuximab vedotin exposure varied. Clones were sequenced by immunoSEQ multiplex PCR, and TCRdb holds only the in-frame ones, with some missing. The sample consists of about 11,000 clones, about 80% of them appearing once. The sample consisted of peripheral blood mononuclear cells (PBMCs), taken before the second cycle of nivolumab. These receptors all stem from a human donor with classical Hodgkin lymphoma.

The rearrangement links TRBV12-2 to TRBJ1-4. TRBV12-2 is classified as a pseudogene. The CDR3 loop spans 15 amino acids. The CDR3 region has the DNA TGTGCAAGTCGCTTCTGGGACTTAACTAATGAAAAACTGTTTTTT. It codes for CASRFWDLTNEKLFF.

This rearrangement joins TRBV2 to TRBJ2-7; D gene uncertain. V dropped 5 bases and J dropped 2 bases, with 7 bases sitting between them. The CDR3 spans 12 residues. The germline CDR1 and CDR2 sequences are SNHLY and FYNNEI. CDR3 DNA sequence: TGTGCCAGCAGTAAGGAACCCTACGAGCAGTACTTC. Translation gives CASSKEPYEQYF.

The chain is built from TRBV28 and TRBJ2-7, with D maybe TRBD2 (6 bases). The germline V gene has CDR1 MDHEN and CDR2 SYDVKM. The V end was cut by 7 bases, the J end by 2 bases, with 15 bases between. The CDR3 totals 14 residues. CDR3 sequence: CASKREKLTYEQYF. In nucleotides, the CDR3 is TGTGCCAGCAAACGGGAGAAGCTAACCTACGAGCAGTACTTC.

CDR3: CASTWGGGGLEWFF. The CDR3 DNA reads as TGTGCCAGCACCTGGGGGGGCGGAGGACTTGAGTGGTTCTTC. The V gene is TRBV28, the J gene TRBJ2-1, with D possibly TRBD2 on 7 matching bases. Trimming cost V 7 bases and J 15 bases, with 25 bases left between them. The length of the CDR3 is 14 residues. CDR1 MDHEN and CDR2 SYDVKM come from the germline V gene.

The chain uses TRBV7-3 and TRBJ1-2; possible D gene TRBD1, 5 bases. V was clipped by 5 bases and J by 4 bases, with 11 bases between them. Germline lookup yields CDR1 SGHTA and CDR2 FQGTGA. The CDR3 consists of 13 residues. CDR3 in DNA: TGTGCCAGCAGCATCCGGGACGGCTATGGCTACACCTTC. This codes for CASSIRDGYGYTF.